Below, one T cell receptor beta chain is given with its context. The V and J ends lost 8 bases and 4 bases respectively, with 21 bases between them. Germline V gives CDR1 MNHEY, CDR2 SMNVEV (reference sequence). The CDR3 has 15 amino acids. The authors sequenced unsorted PBMC DNA on ten immunoSEQ deep assay plates. Clones were read by immunoSEQ multiplex PCR, and TCRdb kept only the in-frame ones, dropping some. Here the sample spans 450,000 to 650,000 clones, roughly 79% being singletons. The record originates from a study of shared clonotypes between healthy human individuals. In the study overall: Participating donors consisted of two women and a few men aged 18 to 49.

Samples left unsorted employed tens of millions of PBMCs for genomic DNA. Source material: PBMCs. The chain employs TRBV27 and TRBJ2-7; a possible D gene is TRBD1 (7 bases). This receptor was identified in a woman between 35 and 50 years old in good health. Some clones in this sample may be carry-over from other donors' samples. The CDR3 nucleotides are TGTGCCAGCTTTTCTCGGGCAGGGGGGTTTTACGAGCAGTACTTC. It translates to CASFSRAGGFYEQYF.